The clone carrying this T cell receptor (beta chain) was counted once. Its specificity is not known. 60 Vbeta and 13 Jbeta primers were used in PCR. Produced via immunoSEQ multiplex PCR; TCRdb's table is partial and in-frame only. The sample holds under 150,000 clones, about 81% seen once. This entry is derived from a study of cytomegalovirus exposure and HLA in healthy donors. On the study more broadly: Ancestry clustering placed 70% to 85% of approximately 420 genotyped donors in the Caucasian-associated cluster.

The CDR3 has 17 amino acids. After removal of 0 bases from V and 0 bases from J, the junction contained 0 bases not matched to a gene. Germline CDR1 reads SGHRS; CDR2 reads YFSETQ. Study conclusions and caveats: By HLA locus, TCR association rates varied in a later analysis, with DRB1 showing the most and HLA-C the fewest. An analysis that was carried out later associated about 17,000 TCR beta sequences with HLA alleles at 0.05 false discovery rate. Analyses of presence and absence presupposed an approximately uniform sequencing depth across donors.

The V gene is TRBV5-1, the J gene TRBJ2-3, with 14 bases fitting TRBD2. The receptor was isolated from a woman in her forties in good health and CMV-seropositive. Sequencing used PBMCs. The CDR3 bases are TGCGCCAGCAGCTTGGGACTAGCGGGAGGGAGCACAGATACGCAGTATTTT. This translates into CASSLGLAGGSTDTQYF. Drawing the rest from reference TRBV5-1 and TRBJ2-3, the complete variable domain is KAGVTQTPRYLIKTRGQQVTLSCSPISGHRSVSWYQQTPGQGLQFLFEYFSETQRNKGNFPGRFSGRQFSNSRSEMNVSTLELGDSALYLCASSLGLAGGSTDTQYFGPGTRLTVL.